This TCR beta chain was observed in a study of blood T cell repertoires in COVID-19. CDR3 length: 13 amino acids. V dropped 4 bases and J dropped 12; count of bases not matched to a gene: 6. Original processing notes: Amplification of reference gene primers provided the estimated nucleated cell counts. Produced via immunoSEQ multiplex PCR; TCRdb's table is partial and in-frame only. For V, J and clone size, that table is used; D and trimming come from the DNA. The sample has roughly 260,000 clones, 65% to 90% seen once. Sequencing was carried out using peripheral blood. The receptor's source is a woman aged 70-85 years with acute or convalescent COVID-19. This chain links TRBV12-3 or TRBV12-4 with TRBJ1-1; TRBD1 aligns across 12 bases. As DNA, the CDR3 is TGTGCCAGCAGTTATCGCAGGGACAGGGGGCCTTTCTTT. This codes for CASSYRRDRGPFF.